Listed below are T cell receptor beta chains from one sample, sequenced in a study of response to subunit inactivated influenza vaccine. TCRdb reanalysed the RT-PCR reads using MiXCR and keeps one entry per CDR3 protein. The data show 500,000 or so distinct CDR3 sequences, approximately 11% seen once. Sequencing was performed on PBMCs from blood, taken 45 days after vaccination. The source is a man aged 50 or older who received an inactivated influenza vaccine. Each CDR3 is given with its conserved first and last residue. Fields, in order: V gene, D gene, CDR3 length, clone size, J gene, CDR3 protein, CDR3 DNA. A D gene is named only where the DNA matches it firmly. Clone size is shown for a subset of rows, as once, few, many or a class of expanded clone.

TRBV24-1,.,15,.,TRBJ2-3,CATSDLSGSTDTQYF,TGTGCCACCAGTGATTTGAGCGGGAGCACAGATACGCAGTATTTT
TRBV6-1,.,16,few,TRBJ1-1,CASQTMPAGMNTEAFF,TGTGCCAGCCAAACTATGCCAGCCGGAATGAACACTGAAGCTTTCTTT
TRBV6-5,.,16,.,TRBJ2-7,CASSYSPQGGSYEQYF,TGTGCCAGCAGTTATTCCCCCCAAGGAGGCTCCTACGAGCAGTACTTC
TRBV5-1,TRBD2,19,few,TRBJ2-2,CASSSGTSGSVSNAGELFF,TGCGCCAGCAGCTCCGGGACTAGCGGGAGTGTTAGTAACGCCGGGGAGCTGTTTTTT
TRBV7-2,.,14,few,TRBJ2-3,CASSPHEASDTQYF,TGTGCCAGCAGCCCGCATGAGGCCTCAGATACGCAGTATTTT
TRBV20-1,TRBD2,14,.,TRBJ2-1,CSAASGLTYNEQFF,TGCAGTGCTGCTAGCGGTTTAACCTACAATGAGCAGTTCTTC
TRBV11-1,TRBD2,21,.,TRBJ2-1,CASSFRGDSRETSGNRNEQFF,TGTGCCAGCAGCTTTAGGGGGGACAGCCGGGAGACTAGCGGGAATCGGAATGAGCAGTTCTTC
TRBV5-1,TRBD2,15,few,TRBJ2-1,CASSWGGISGVEQFF,TGCGCCAGCAGCTGGGGGGGTATAAGTGGGGTTGAGCAGTTTTTC
TRBV24-1,TRBD2,18,many,TRBJ2-3,CATSDLADSGGRTDTQYF,TGTGCCACCAGTGATTTGGCCGATAGCGGGGGCCGCACAGATACGCAGTATTTT
TRBV4-1,.,14,.,TRBJ2-2,CASSHARNTGELFF,TGCGCCAGCAGCCACGCAAGGAACACCGGGGAGCTGTTTTTT
TRBV5-1,.,15,few,TRBJ2-3,CASSPRGGPSDTQYF,TGCGCCAGCAGCCCTAGGGGGGGCCCATCAGATACGCAGTATTTT
TRBV6-2/TRBV6-3,.,13,many,TRBJ1-1,CASSPDENTEAFF,TGTGCCAGCAGTCCGGACGAGAACACTGAAGCTTTCTTT
TRBV7-2,.,14,many,TRBJ2-2,CASSYGPNTGELFF,TGTGCCAGCAGCTACGGACCGAACACCGGGGAGCTGTTTTTT
TRBV5-1,TRBD1,17,.,TRBJ1-3,CASSLDAGQSSGNTIYF,TGCGCCAGCAGCTTGGACGCGGGACAGAGCTCTGGAAACACCATATATTTT
TRBV4-3,.,15,.,TRBJ2-5,CASSQTPGAGETQYF,TGCGCCAGCAGCCAAACTCCAGGGGCCGGGGAGACCCAGTACTTC
TRBV12-3/TRBV12-4,.,13,few,TRBJ1-4,CASSAGRGEKLFF,TGTGCCAGCAGCGCAGGACGTGGTGAAAAACTGTTTTTT
TRBV11-1,TRBD2,18,.,TRBJ2-1,CASSFRLAGGESYNEQFF,TGTGCCAGCAGCTTTCGGTTAGCGGGGGGAGAATCGTACAATGAGCAGTTCTTC
TRBV20-1,.,14,few,TRBJ1-5,CSARDSQYNQPQHF,TGCAGTGCTAGAGATTCCCAATATAATCAGCCCCAGCATTTT
TRBV10-3,.,18,.,TRBJ1-5,CAISESRRTEYSNQPQHF,TGTGCCATCAGTGAGTCTCGTCGGACCGAGTATAGCAATCAGCCCCAGCATTTT
TRBV24-1,.,13,many,TRBJ2-7,CATSDLMGDEQYF,TGTGCCACCAGTGATTTGATGGGGGACGAGCAGTACTTC
TRBV24-1,TRBD2,17,.,TRBJ2-3,CATSDWGLAADTDTQYF,TGTGCCACCAGTGATTGGGGACTAGCGGCCGACACAGATACGCAGTATTTT
TRBV12-3/TRBV12-4,TRBD1,14,many,TRBJ2-7,CASSSRQGAPEQYF,TGTGCCAGCAGCTCTAGACAGGGGGCCCCCGAGCAGTACTTC
TRBV12-3/TRBV12-4,.,15,.,TRBJ2-1,CASTTSSLGGNEQFF,TGTGCCAGCACCACATCGTCTCTAGGGGGGAATGAGCAGTTCTTC
TRBV11-2,.,16,few,TRBJ2-1,CASSLDQRQAYNEQFF,TGTGCCAGCAGCTTAGACCAAAGACAGGCCTACAATGAGCAGTTCTTC
TRBV11-2,.,16,many,TRBJ2-3,CASSLDRGGAADTQYF,TGTGCCAGCAGCTTAGATCGGGGCGGGGCGGCAGATACGCAGTATTTT
TRBV6-2/TRBV6-3,TRBD1,14,.,TRBJ2-7,CASSYEDRANEQYF,TGTGCCAGCAGTTACGAGGACAGGGCCAACGAGCAGTACTTC
TRBV7-9,TRBD1,15,many,TRBJ1-1,CASRRTGGLNTEAFF,TGTGCCAGCAGAAGGACAGGGGGCTTGAACACTGAAGCTTTCTTT
TRBV6-1,.,14,.,TRBJ1-1,CASRNGELNTEAFF,TGTGCCAGCAGAAATGGGGAACTGAACACTGAAGCTTTCTTT
TRBV5-1,TRBD2,15,few,TRBJ2-7,CASSPPSGVATEQYF,TGCGCCAGCAGCCCCCCCAGCGGGGTAGCGACCGAGCAGTACTTC
TRBV5-1,.,17,.,TRBJ2-3,CASSLARADASTDTQYF,TGCGCCAGCAGCTTGGCCAGAGCAGACGCTAGCACAGATACGCAGTATTTT
TRBV7-2,.,15,few,TRBJ1-4,CASRAQGVANEKLFF,TGTGCCAGCAGGGCTCAGGGTGTCGCTAATGAAAAACTGTTTTTT
TRBV4-3,.,14,.,TRBJ1-2,CASSQENRVHGYTF,TGCGCCAGCAGCCAAGAAAACAGGGTCCACGGCTACACCTTC
TRBV10-3,.,14,many,TRBJ1-5,CAISGVGIDQPQHF,TGTGCCATCAGTGGAGTGGGGATTGATCAGCCCCAGCATTTT
TRBV28,.,11,.,TRBJ2-3,CASSRDVTQYF,TGTGCCAGCAGCCGCGATGTTACGCAGTATTTT
TRBV20-1,.,13,.,TRBJ2-3,CSANQGGTDTQYF,TGCAGTGCGAACCAGGGCGGCACAGATACGCAGTATTTT
TRBV6-1,.,14,many,TRBJ2-1,CASSQLGSYNEQFF,TGTGCCAGCAGTCAATTGGGCTCCTACAATGAGCAGTTCTTC
TRBV11-2,.,14,few,TRBJ2-5,CASSTNRVAETQYF,TGTGCCAGCAGCACCAACAGGGTGGCGGAGACCCAGTACTTC
TRBV28,TRBD1,13,.,TRBJ2-2,CASSFFRDRQLFF,TGTGCCAGCAGTTTTTTTCGGGACAGGCAGCTGTTTTTT
TRBV15,.,14,.,TRBJ1-6,CATSKRRDYSPLHF,TGTGCCACCAGCAAGAGGCGGGACTATTCACCCCTCCACTTT
TRBV4-3,TRBD1,15,many,TRBJ2-7,CASSPTFGTGEEQYF,TGCGCCAGCAGCCCAACGTTTGGGACAGGGGAAGAGCAGTACTTC
TRBV12-3/TRBV12-4,.,14,many,TRBJ1-1,CASSLAGSNTEAFF,TGTGCCAGCAGTTTAGCGGGGTCGAACACTGAAGCTTTCTTT
TRBV11-1,TRBD2,16,few,TRBJ2-1,CASSQAGGPRDNEQFF,TGTGCCAGCAGCCAAGCGGGGGGGCCGAGGGACAATGAGCAGTTCTTC
TRBV4-3,.,15,.,TRBJ2-1,CASSQEWQGGNEQFF,TGCGCCAGCAGCCAAGAGTGGCAGGGGGGAAATGAGCAGTTCTTC
TRBV5-5,.,13,.,TRBJ1-1,CASSLWRGTEAFF,TGTGCCAGCAGCTTGTGGAGGGGCACTGAAGCTTTCTTT
TRBV4-2,.,14,many,TRBJ2-7,CASSQGHGDYEQYF,TGTGCCAGCAGCCAAGGGCACGGTGACTACGAGCAGTACTTC